This paragraph reports one TCR beta chain. Its antigen is unidentified. TCRdb's table, derived via immunoSEQ multiplex PCR, lists solely in-frame clones and lacks some. Of some 50,000 clones in the sample, approximately 91% were seen once. The entry originates in a study of OX40 agonist ivuxolimab in advanced cancers. Background on the study: Treatment received earlier with anti-PD-1, anti-PD-L1 or anti-CTLA-4 agents was allowed, and under 50% had some. General study results and limits: The study did not work out the antigen specificity of the expanded peripheral T cells.

The source is an adult with an advanced solid tumor such as melanoma, head and neck, liver or kidney cancer. The sequences come from CD4+ or CD8+ T cells sorted from blood, collected in a trial of the OX40 agonist ivuxolimab.

This CDR3 reads CASSGTDRSYEQYF. In nucleotides, the CDR3 is TGCGCCAGCAGCGGGACGGACAGATCCTACGAGCAGTACTTC. The chain links TRBV5-1 to TRBJ2-7; possible D gene TRBD1, 6 bases. The germline CDR1 and CDR2 sequences are SGHRS and YFSETQ. V gave up 4 bases and J gave up 1 base, with 12 bases separating them. This CDR3 comprises 14 residues.